The 19 T cell receptor beta chains in this list originate from one sample, sequenced in a study of CD8 T cells in ankylosing spondylitis. TCRdb reanalysed the 5' RACE reads using MiXCR and keeps one entry per CDR3 protein. This sample has hundreds of thousands of distinct CDR3 sequences; approximately 22% occur once, and the top ten carry around 13%. The sequenced sample was blood, either unsorted or a sorted T cell fraction (not recorded which). These receptors were collected from a male donor with ankylosing spondylitis or in good health (not recorded which).

This clonotype was detected a few times. The J gene is TRBJ2-1, the V gene TRBV7-3; the match to TRBD1 covers 8 bases. In germline, CDR1 is SGHTA, CDR2 FQGTGA. There are 16 residues in the CDR3. The ends lost 2 bases at V and 5 bases at J; junction bases unmatched: 8. The CDR3 DNA reads TGTGCCAGCAGCTTATACCGGACAGGGCTAGACAATGAGCAGTTCTTC. It codes for CASSLYRTGLDNEQFF.

This clonotype has only one observation. The chain is built from TRBV21-1 and TRBJ1-1; TRBD1 reflects the table's D call only, with no check against the DNA. TRBV21-1 is tagged as a pseudogene. This CDR3 contains 14 residues. The CDR3 reads CASAAPRGNTEAFF. The CDR3 coding sequence is TGTGCCAGCGCCGCTCCCAGGGGGAACACTGAAGCTTTCTTT.

V is TRBV7-9 and J is TRBJ2-5, with D tentatively TRBD1 (6 bases). The germline gives CDR1 SEHNR, CDR2 FQNEAQ (reference sequence). The CDR3 is made up of 16 amino acids. V was clipped by 4 bases and J by 6 bases, with 21 bases between them. CDR3 residues: CASSSDADRWRKTQYF. As DNA, the CDR3 is TGTGCCAGCAGCTCTGACGCCGACAGGTGGCGTAAGACCCAGTACTTC.

This clonotype came up a few times. The V and J genes are TRBV12-3 or TRBV12-4 and TRBJ2-7, with 9 nucleotides matching TRBD1. V lost 6 bases and J lost 6; bases outside the gene matches: 9. This CDR3 has 14 amino acids. Here the CDR3 reads CASSPGQGVSEQYF. DNA of the CDR3: TGTGCCAGCAGCCCGGGACAGGGTGTAAGCGAGCAGTACTTC.

The genes are TRBV20-1 and TRBJ2-5; 8 bases are a match to TRBD1. V was pared by 5 bases and J by 1 base, with 6 bases of the junction left unmatched. The CDR3 is 14 amino acids. Germline assignment: CDR1 DFQATT and CDR2 SNEGSKA (reference sequence). CDR3 region: CSAEGTGIQETQYF. The CDR3 coding sequence is TGCAGTGCTGAGGGGACAGGAATCCAAGAGACCCAGTACTTC.

The V call is TRBV7-9, the J call TRBJ2-5; no clear D gene. Germline V CDR1 and CDR2: SEHNR, FQNEAQ (reference sequence). V lost 8 bases, J lost 4 bases, and 11 bases lay in between. The CDR3 extends over 12 amino acids. DNA of the CDR3: TGTGCCAGCGCCCCGGTCGTAGAGACCCAGTACTTC. Translation: CASAPVVETQYF. The whole variable domain, filled in from reference TRBV7-9 and TRBJ2-5, reads DTGVSQNPRHKITKRGQNVTFRCDPISEHNRLYWYRQTLGQGPEFLTYFQNEAQLEKSRLLSDRFSAERPKGSFSTLEIQRTEQGDSAMYLCASAPVVETQYFGPGTRLLVL.

The chain carries TRBV29-1 and TRBJ2-7; weak D call: TRBD1 (6 bases). Per germline, CDR1 SQVTM and CDR2 ANQGSEA. The CDR3 extends over 12 amino acids. The V end lost 7 bases, the J end lost 6 bases, and 16 bases lay between the germline ends. In DNA, the CDR3 is TGCAGCGCTTTCTTACAGGGCACCGAGCAGTACTTC. Its translation is CSAFLQGTEQYF.

This clonotype was observed a handful of times. The rearrangement uses TRBV12-3 or TRBV12-4 and TRBJ2-7, with D possibly being TRBD1 (6 bases). V was trimmed by 6 bases and J by 2 bases, leaving 14 bases between them. This CDR3 spans 14 amino acids. The CDR3 protein is CASSIQGMAYEQYF. In DNA form, the CDR3 reads TGTGCCAGCAGCATACAGGGTATGGCCTACGAGCAGTACTTC.

The rearrangement uses TRBV15 and TRBJ2-2; D remains unclear. The CDR3 runs to 15 residues. Trimming cost V 3 bases and J 1 base, with 9 bases left between them. Germline CDR1 reads LNHNV; CDR2 reads YYDKDF (reference sequence). In DNA form, the CDR3 reads TGTGCCACCAGCAGTATTACGGAGAACACCGGGGAGCTGTTTTTT. Protein product: CATSSITENTGELFF. Complete variable domain (other parts from reference TRBV15 and TRBJ2-2): DAMVIQNPRYQVTQFGKPVTLSCSQTLNHNVMYWYQQKSSQAPKLLFHYYDKDFNNEADTPDNFQSRRPNTSFCFLDIRSPGLGDTAMYLCATSSITENTGELFFGEGSRLTVL.

V is TRBV4-1 and J is TRBJ2-3, with D possibly TRBD2 on 6 matching bases. Germline CDR1 and CDR2: MGHRA and YSYEKL. V lost 0 bases, J lost 3 bases, and 10 bases lay in between. CDR3 length equals 15 residues. The DNA of the CDR3 is TGCGCCAGCAGCCAAGATTTGCGGGGTACAGATACGCAGTATTTT. It is translated as CASSQDLRGTDTQYF.

This chain links TRBV3-1 with TRBJ2-2; D uncertain. Trimming removed 1 base from V and 7 bases from J, with 10 bases in between. In germline, CDR1 is LGHDT, CDR2 YNNKEL (reference sequence). The CDR3 is 14 amino acids. The chain's CDR3 is CASSQVHNGGELFF. In nucleotides, the CDR3 is TGTGCCAGCAGCCAAGTTCACAACGGCGGGGAGCTGTTTTTT. Full variable domain (outside the CDR3, taken from reference TRBV3-1 and TRBJ2-2): DTAVSQTPKYLVTQMGNDKSIKCEQNLGHDTMYWYKQDSKKFLKIMFSYNNKELIINETVPNRFSPKSPDKAHLNLHINSLELGDSAVYFCASSQVHNGGELFFGEGSRLTVL.

This sequence joins TRBV2 and TRBJ2-7, with no clear D. This CDR3 comprises 12 residues. Germline V gene sequence: CDR1 SNHLY, CDR2 FYNNEI. Trimming stripped 1 base from V and 3 bases from J, with 4 bases between. This chain's CDR3 is CASSEGFYEQYF. The CDR3 bases are TGTGCCAGCAGTGAAGGGTTCTACGAGCAGTACTTC.

This clonotype was counted a few times. The J gene is TRBJ2-2, the V gene TRBV11-2; tentatively, D is TRBD1 (5 bases). V gave up 1 base and J gave up 5 bases, with 14 bases separating them. The CDR3 contains 16 residues. Germline V gene data show CDR1 as SGHAT and CDR2 as FQNNGV. The CDR3 reads CASSLGTLKGTGELFF. The CDR3 DNA sequence: TGTGCCAGCAGCTTAGGGACACTGAAGGGGACCGGGGAGCTGTTTTTT.

The V gene is TRBV12-3 or TRBV12-4, the J gene TRBJ2-1; weak D call: TRBD1 (6 bases). This CDR3 is built from 12 residues. Trimming took off 5 bases at V and 10 bases at J, with 12 bases between the two ends. The DNA of the CDR3 is TGTGCCAGCAGTACGATGACAGGAGAGCAGTTCTTC. It yields the protein CASSTMTGEQFF.

This clonotype has at least ten counts. This sequence joins TRBV10-3 and TRBJ2-4; weak D call: TRBD2 (5 bases). Germline assignment: CDR1 ENHRY and CDR2 SYGVKD. V was trimmed by 6 bases and J by 0 bases, leaving 15 bases between them. The length of the CDR3 is 16 residues. In nucleotides, the CDR3 is TGTGCCATCAGCGATACCGGGATATTAGCCAAAAACATTCAGTACTTC. It specifies CAISDTGILAKNIQYF.

This chain connects TRBV20-1 to TRBJ2-1; D not resolved. This CDR3 has 13 amino acids. V lost 1 base, J lost 3 bases, and 7 bases lay in between. The germline gives CDR1 DFQATT, CDR2 SNEGSKA (reference sequence). This chain's CDR3 is CSARARSYNEQFF. The CDR3 nucleotides are TGCAGTGCTAGAGCGAGGAGCTACAATGAGCAGTTCTTC.

J is TRBJ2-7 and V is TRBV3-1, with TRBD1 matching over 9 bases. V lost 4 bases, J lost 2 bases, and 12 bases stayed unmatched. Per the germline V gene, CDR1 is LGHDT and CDR2 is YNNKEL (reference sequence). The CDR3 is 17 amino acids. The CDR3 spells CASSPRGDRENPYEQYF. As DNA, the CDR3 is TGTGCCAGCAGCCCGAGGGGGGACAGGGAAAATCCCTACGAGCAGTACTTC.

This clonotype showed up just a few times. The chain uses TRBV28 and TRBJ2-2; D gene ambiguous. Trimming shortened V by 3 bases and J by 1 base, and 6 bases separated the two germline ends. Germline V gene lookup returns CDR1 MDHEN and CDR2 SYDVKM. The length of the CDR3 is 14 residues. CDR3 in DNA: TGTGCCAGCAGTTTCCAAGGGAACACCGGGGAGCTGTTTTTT. Encoded protein: CASSFQGNTGELFF.

The table lists this clonotype with a few counts. The chain joins TRBV29-1 to TRBJ1-2; D gene unclear. The ends were cut back, 3 bases at V and 7 bases at J, with 12 bases in the middle. The CDR3 has 12 residues. In germline, CDR1 is SQVTM, CDR2 ANQGSEA. CDR3 residues: CSVEEGSGGYTF. The CDR3 DNA follows: TGCAGCGTTGAGGAGGGTTCGGGTGGCTACACCTTC. Variable domain in full (rest from reference TRBV29-1 and TRBJ1-2): SAVISQKPSRDICQRGTSLTIQCQVDSQVTMMFWYRQQPGQSLTLIATANQGSEATYESGFVIDKFPISRPNLTFSTLTVSNMSPEDSSIYLCSVEEGSGGYTFGSGTRLTVV.